Here is one TCR beta chain with its context. The age range of participants was about 18 to 89 years, with residence in under 30 US areas. In Cohort 3, a recovered donor had either two negative PCRs, clearance, or symptom resolution. In the original processing: Reference gene primer amplification in the assay estimated nucleated cell counts. Sequencing was performed with immunoSEQ multiplex PCR; in TCRdb, only in-frame clones are kept and a portion is missing. That table is the source of V, J and clone size, and D and trimming were worked out from the DNA. The sample consists of hundreds of thousands of clones, around 89% of them appearing once. The sample comes from a study of blood T cell repertoires in COVID-19. For the study at large: Collection of acute and convalescent COVID-19 samples took place in the United States, Italy and Spain.

There are 14 residues in the CDR3. CDR1 is LGHDT, CDR2 YNNKEL, per germline (reference sequence). V lost 0 bases and J 1 base, leaving 6 bases between the germline ends. The TCR originated in a man between 25 and 39 years old who had recovered from COVID-19. Material for sequencing was PBMCs or T cells enriched from blood (not recorded which). V and J are TRBV3-1 (or the pseudogene TRBV3-2) and TRBJ1-1; D is unclear. The DNA of the CDR3 is TGTGCCAGCAGCCAAGAAAACACGAACACTGAAGCTTTCTTT. It codes for CASSQENTNTEAFF.